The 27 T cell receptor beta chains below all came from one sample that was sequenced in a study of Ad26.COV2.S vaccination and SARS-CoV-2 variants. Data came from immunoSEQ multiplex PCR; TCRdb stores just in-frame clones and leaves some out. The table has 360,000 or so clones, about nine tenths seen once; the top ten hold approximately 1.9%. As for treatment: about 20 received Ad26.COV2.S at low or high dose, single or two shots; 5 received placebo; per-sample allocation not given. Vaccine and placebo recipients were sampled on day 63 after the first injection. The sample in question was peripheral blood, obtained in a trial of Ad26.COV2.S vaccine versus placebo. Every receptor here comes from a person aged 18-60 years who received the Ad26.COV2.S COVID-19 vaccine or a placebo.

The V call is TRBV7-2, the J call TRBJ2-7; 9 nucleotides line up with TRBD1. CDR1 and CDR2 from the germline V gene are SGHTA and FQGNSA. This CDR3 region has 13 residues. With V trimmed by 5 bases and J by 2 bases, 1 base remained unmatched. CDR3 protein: CASSRDRAYEQYF. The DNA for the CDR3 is TGTGCCAGCAGCCGGGACAGGGCCTACGAGCAGTACTTC.

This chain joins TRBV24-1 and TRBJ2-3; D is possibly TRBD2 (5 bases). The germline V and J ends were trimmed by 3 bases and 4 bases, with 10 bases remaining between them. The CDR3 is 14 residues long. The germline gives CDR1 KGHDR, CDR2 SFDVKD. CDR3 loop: CATSDRGSADTQYF. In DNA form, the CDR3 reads TGTGCCACCAGTGATCGAGGGTCCGCAGATACGCAGTATTTT.

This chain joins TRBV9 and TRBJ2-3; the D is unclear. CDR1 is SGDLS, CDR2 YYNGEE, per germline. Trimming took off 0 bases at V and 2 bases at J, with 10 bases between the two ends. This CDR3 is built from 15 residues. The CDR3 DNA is TGTGCCAGCAGCGTAGTAGCTACCTCCACAGATACGCAGTATTTT. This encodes CASSVVATSTDTQYF.

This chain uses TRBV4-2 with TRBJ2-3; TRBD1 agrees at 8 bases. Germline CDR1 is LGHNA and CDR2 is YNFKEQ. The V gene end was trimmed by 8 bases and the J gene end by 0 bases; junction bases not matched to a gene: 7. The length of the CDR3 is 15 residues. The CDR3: CASDLTGGSTDTQYF. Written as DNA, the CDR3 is TGTGCCAGCGATCTCACAGGGGGAAGCACAGATACGCAGTATTTT.

CDR3 DNA: TGTGCCAGCAGTTCGACACTAGCGGGAGTTACGAAGCAGTACTTC. It is translated as CASSSTLAGVTKQYF. The V call is TRBV27, the J call TRBJ2-7; TRBD2 matches 11 bases. The CDR3 loop spans 15 amino acids. Unmatched junction bases numbered 10, after V lost 4 bases and J lost 8 bases. Germline CDR1 reads MNHEY; CDR2 reads SMNVEV (reference sequence).

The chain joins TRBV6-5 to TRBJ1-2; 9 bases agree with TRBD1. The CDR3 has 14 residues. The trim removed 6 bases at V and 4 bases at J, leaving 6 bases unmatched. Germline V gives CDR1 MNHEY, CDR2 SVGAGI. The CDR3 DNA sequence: TGTGCCAGCAGAGGGACAGGGATCCGCTATGGCTACACCTTC. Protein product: CASRGTGIRYGYTF.

The CDR3 loop reads CASSQDGGGRGNQPQHF. The CDR3, as DNA: TGTGCCAGCAGCCAAGATGGGGGCGGGCGGGGCAATCAGCCCCAGCATTTT. The chain couples TRBV4-2 to TRBJ1-5; D is possibly TRBD1 (6 bases). This CDR3 has 17 residues. The V end lost 0 bases, the J end lost 2 bases, and 14 bases lay between the germline ends. Germline V gene sequence: CDR1 LGHNA, CDR2 YNFKEQ.

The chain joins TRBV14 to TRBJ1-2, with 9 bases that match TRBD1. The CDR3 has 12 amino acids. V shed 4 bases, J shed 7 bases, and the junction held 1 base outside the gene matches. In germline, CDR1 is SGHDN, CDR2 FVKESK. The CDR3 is CASSRDRVGYTF. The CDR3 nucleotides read TGTGCCAGCAGCCGGGACAGGGTTGGCTACACCTTC.

The CDR3 sequence is CASSLDLPNTEAFF. In DNA form, the CDR3 reads TGTGCCAGCAGTTTAGACTTACCGAACACTGAAGCTTTCTTT. The chain combines TRBV5-4 with TRBJ1-1, with D hard to call. Germline lookup yields CDR1 SGHNT and CDR2 YYREEE (reference sequence). CDR3 length: 14 amino acids. Deletions cut 5 bases from V and 1 base from J, with 12 bases between.

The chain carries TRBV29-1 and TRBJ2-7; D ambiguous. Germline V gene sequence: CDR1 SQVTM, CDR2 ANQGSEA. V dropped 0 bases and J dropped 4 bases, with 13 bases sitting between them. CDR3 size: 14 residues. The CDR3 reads CSVEEGSAVYEQYF. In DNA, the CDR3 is TGCAGCGTTGAAGAGGGGTCCGCAGTTTACGAGCAGTACTTC.

CDR3 DNA sequence: TGTGCCAGCAGTCTCAGACAGCAGCAGTTCTTC. The encoded protein is CASSLRQQQFF. This chain connects TRBV6-2 or TRBV6-3 to TRBJ2-1; TRBD1 is a possible D gene (5 bases). Trimming cost V 5 bases and J 11 bases, with 10 bases left between them. The CDR3 runs to 11 residues. Germline assignment: CDR1 MNHEY and CDR2 SVGEGT.

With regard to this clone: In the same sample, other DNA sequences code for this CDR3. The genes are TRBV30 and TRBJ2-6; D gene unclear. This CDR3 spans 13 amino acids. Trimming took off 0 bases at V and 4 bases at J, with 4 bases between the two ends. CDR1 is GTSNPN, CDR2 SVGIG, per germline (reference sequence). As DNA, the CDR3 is TGTGCCTGGAGTGTAGCCGGGGCCAACGTCCTGACTTTC. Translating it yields CAWSVAGANVLTF.

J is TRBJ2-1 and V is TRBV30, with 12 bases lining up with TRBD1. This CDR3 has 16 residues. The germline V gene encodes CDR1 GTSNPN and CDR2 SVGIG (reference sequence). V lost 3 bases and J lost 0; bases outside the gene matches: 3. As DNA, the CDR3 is TGTGCCTGGAGGGGACAGGGGGCGAGCTCCTACAATGAGCAGTTCTTC. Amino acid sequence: CAWRGQGASSYNEQFF.

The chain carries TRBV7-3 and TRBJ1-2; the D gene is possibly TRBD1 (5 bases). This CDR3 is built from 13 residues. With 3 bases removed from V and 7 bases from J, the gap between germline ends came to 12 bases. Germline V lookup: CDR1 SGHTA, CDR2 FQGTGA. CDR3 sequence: CASSFLGAGGYTF. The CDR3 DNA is TGTGCCAGCAGCTTCCTAGGGGCTGGTGGCTACACCTTC.

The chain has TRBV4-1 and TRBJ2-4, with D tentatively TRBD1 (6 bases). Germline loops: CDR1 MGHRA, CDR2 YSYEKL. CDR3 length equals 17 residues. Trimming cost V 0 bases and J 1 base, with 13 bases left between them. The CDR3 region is CASSQDRLQGAKNIQYF. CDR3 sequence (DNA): TGCGCCAGCAGCCAAGACAGATTACAGGGTGCCAAAAACATTCAGTACTTC.

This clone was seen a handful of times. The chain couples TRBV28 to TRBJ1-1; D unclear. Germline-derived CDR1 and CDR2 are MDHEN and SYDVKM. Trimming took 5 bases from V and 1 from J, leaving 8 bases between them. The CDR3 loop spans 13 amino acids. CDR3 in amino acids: CASSPGGNTEAFF. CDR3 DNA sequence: TGTGCCAGCAGTCCTGGTGGGAACACTGAAGCTTTCTTT.

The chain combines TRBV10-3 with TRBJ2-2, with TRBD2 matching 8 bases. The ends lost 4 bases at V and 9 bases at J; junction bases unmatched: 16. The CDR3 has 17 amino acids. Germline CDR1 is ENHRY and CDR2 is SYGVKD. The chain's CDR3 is CAISVGLSGSKTWELFF. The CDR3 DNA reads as TGTGCCATCAGTGTTGGGTTGAGCGGGAGTAAAACGTGGGAGCTGTTTTTT.

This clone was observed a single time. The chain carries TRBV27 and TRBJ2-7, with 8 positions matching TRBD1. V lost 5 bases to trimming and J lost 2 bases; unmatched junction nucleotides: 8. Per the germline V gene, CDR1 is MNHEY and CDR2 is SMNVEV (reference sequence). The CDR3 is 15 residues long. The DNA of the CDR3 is TGTGCCAGCAGTGTTCGACAGGGGAAAGCCTACGAGCAGTACTTC. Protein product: CASSVRQGKAYEQYF.

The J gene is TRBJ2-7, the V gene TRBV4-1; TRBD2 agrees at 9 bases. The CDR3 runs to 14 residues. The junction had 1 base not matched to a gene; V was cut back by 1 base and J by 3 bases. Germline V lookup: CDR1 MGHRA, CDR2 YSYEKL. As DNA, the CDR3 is TGCGCCAGCAGCCAAGTAGCGGGAGTCTACGAGCAGTACTTC. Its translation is CASSQVAGVYEQYF.

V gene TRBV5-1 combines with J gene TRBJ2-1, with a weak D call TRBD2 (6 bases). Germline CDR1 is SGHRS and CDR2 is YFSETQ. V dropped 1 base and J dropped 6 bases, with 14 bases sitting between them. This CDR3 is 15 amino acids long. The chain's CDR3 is CASSLRGAGSNEQFF. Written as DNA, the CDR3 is TGCGCCAGCAGCTTGAGAGGGGCCGGGAGCAATGAGCAGTTCTTC. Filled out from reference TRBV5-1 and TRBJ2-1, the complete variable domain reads KAGVTQTPRYLIKTRGQQVTLSCSPISGHRSVSWYQQTPGQGLQFLFEYFSETQRNKGNFPGRFSGRQFSNSRSEMNVSTLELGDSALYLCASSLRGAGSNEQFFGPGTRLTVL.

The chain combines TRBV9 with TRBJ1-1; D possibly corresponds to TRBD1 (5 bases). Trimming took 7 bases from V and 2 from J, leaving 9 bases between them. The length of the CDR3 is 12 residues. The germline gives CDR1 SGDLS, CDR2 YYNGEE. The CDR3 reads CASGGVNTEAFF. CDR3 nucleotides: TGTGCCAGCGGGGGAGTCAACACTGAAGCTTTCTTT.

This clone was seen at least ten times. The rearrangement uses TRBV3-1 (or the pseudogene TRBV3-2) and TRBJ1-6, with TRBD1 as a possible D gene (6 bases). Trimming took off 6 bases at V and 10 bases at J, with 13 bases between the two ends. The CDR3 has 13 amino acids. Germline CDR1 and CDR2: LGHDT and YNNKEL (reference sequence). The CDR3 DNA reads TGTGCCAGCAGGGCCGGGACAACCTCACCCCTCCACTTT. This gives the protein CASRAGTTSPLHF.

The CDR3 DNA is TGTGCCAGCAGGGACAGGTCAGAAGCTTTCTTT. Translation gives CASRDRSEAFF. This sequence joins TRBV6-5 and TRBJ1-1; 7 bases match TRBD1. V dropped 6 bases and J dropped 8; count of bases not matched to a gene: 3. The CDR3 runs 11 residues. Germline V lookup: CDR1 MNHEY, CDR2 SVGAGI.

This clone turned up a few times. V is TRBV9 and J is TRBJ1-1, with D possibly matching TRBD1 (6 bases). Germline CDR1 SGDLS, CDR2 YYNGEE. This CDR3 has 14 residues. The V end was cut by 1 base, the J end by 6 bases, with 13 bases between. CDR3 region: CASSVSGERAEAFF. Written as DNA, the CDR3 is TGTGCCAGCAGCGTATCAGGGGAGAGGGCTGAAGCTTTCTTT.

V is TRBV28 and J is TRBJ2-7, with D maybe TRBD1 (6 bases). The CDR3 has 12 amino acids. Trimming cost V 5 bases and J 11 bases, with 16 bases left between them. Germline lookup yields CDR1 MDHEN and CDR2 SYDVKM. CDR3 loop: CASSLVGQRKYF. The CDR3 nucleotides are TGTGCCAGCAGTCTAGTTGGACAGAGAAAGTACTTC.

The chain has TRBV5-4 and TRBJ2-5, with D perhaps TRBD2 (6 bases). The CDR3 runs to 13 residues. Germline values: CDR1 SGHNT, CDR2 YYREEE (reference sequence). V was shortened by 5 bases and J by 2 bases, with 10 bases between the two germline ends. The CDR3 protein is CASRNGGQETQYF. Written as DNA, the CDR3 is TGTGCCAGCAGAAATGGGGGGCAAGAGACCCAGTACTTC.

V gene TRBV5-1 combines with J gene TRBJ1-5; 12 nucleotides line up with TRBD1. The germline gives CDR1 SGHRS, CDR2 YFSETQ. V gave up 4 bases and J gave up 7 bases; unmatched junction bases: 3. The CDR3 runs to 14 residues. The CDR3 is CASSPGQGAQPQHF. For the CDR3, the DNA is TGCGCCAGCAGCCCGGGACAGGGGGCCCAGCCCCAGCATTTT.